These 21 T cell receptor beta chains were all obtained from the same sample, sequenced in a study of blood T cells in healthy people across ages. Using a J-beta primer mix together with a sample-barcoded 5' primer, a second PCR was run for about 6 to 11 cycles. A single record per CDR3 protein comes from TCRdb applying MiXCR to the 5' RACE reads. The table lists 700,000 to 850,000 distinct CDR3 sequences, about 36% of them singletons, with 10% to 15% in the top ten. The material sequenced was blood. These receptors came from a man aged 18 to 35 in good health.

Ten or more counts support this clonotype. V is TRBV12-3 or TRBV12-4 and J is TRBJ2-7, with D perhaps TRBD2 (5 bases). The ends were cut back, 3 bases at V and 3 bases at J, with 12 bases in the middle. CDR3 length: 14 amino acids. In DNA form, the CDR3 reads TGTGCCAGCAGTTTGAGAGGGAAGGGCTACGAGCAGTACTTC. Its translation is CASSLRGKGYEQYF.

Of note for this clonotype: This may be a read error, as it is one base from a much larger clone. This chain uses TRBV7-9 with TRBJ1-2; TRBD1 might be the D (6 bases). Trimming shortened V by 5 bases and J by 8 bases, and 9 bases separated the two germline ends. The CDR3 length is 11 residues. Germline-derived CDR1 and CDR2 are SEHNR and FQNEAQ (reference sequence). CDR3 protein: CASSVTGGYTF. The CDR3 nucleotides are TGTGCCAGCAGCGTTACAGGGGGCTACACCTTC.

This clonotype has a single count. The rearrangement uses TRBV6-2 or TRBV6-3 and TRBJ2-7; TRBD2 agrees at 14 bases. The V gene's germline CDR1 is MNHEY and CDR2 SVGEGT. The CDR3 length is 15 residues. Trimming at V came to 5 bases and at J to 7 bases, leaving 7 bases not matched to a gene. This chain's CDR3 is CASSRLAGGSDEQYF. The CDR3, as DNA: TGTGCCAGCAGTCGACTAGCGGGGGGGTCCGATGAGCAGTACTTC.

This chain connects TRBV12-3 or TRBV12-4 to TRBJ2-5, with a possible D match to TRBD2 (5 bases). CDR3 length equals 15 residues. Trimming removed 4 bases at V and 11 bases at J, with 23 bases between. The CDR3 DNA reads TGTGCCAGCAGTTGGGTGGGAGTTACCTACAATGAGCAGTACTTC. It codes for CASSWVGVTYNEQYF.

With respect to this clonotype: At one boundary the junction diverges from the germline segment, which might be a read error. The chain employs TRBV12-3 or TRBV12-4 and TRBJ1-1; possibly TRBD1 for D (5 bases). The length of the CDR3 is 14 residues. For the CDR3, the DNA is TGTGCCAGCAGCCCCAGGGTTTCGAACGCTGAAGCTTTCTTT. It translates to CASSPRVSNAEAFF.

This clonotype was detected many times. The J gene is TRBJ1-5, the V gene TRBV7-2; D unresolved. The germline CDR1 and CDR2 sequences are SGHTA and FQGNSA. Trimming stripped 1 base from V and 0 bases from J, with 7 bases between. CDR3 size: 15 residues. The CDR3 sequence: CASSLVGYSNQPQHF. CDR3 DNA: TGTGCCAGCAGCTTAGTGGGGTATAGCAATCAGCCCCAGCATTTT.

This clonotype was observed a handful of times. The chain carries TRBV7-2 and TRBJ2-7; 7 nucleotides agree with TRBD1. Germline V gene lookup returns CDR1 SGHTA and CDR2 FQGNSA. The CDR3 runs 14 residues. Unmatched junction bases numbered 8, after V lost 3 bases and J lost 6 bases. In nucleotides, the CDR3 is TGTGCCAGCAGCTTCGGACAGGTTGGCGGCGAGCAGTACTTC. This gives the protein CASSFGQVGGEQYF.

The rearrangement uses TRBV29-1 and TRBJ1-1, with a weak D call TRBD1 (6 bases). Trimming shortened V by 3 bases and J by 5 bases, and 10 bases separated the two germline ends. Germline loops: CDR1 SQVTM, CDR2 ANQGSEA. The CDR3 consists of 12 residues. CDR3 DNA sequence: TGCAGCGTTGACCAGGGGCGGACTGAAGCTTTCTTT. Amino acids: CSVDQGRTEAFF. Combining the CDR3 with reference TRBV29-1 and TRBJ1-1 gives the whole variable domain SAVISQKPSRDICQRGTSLTIQCQVDSQVTMMFWYRQQPGQSLTLIATANQGSEATYESGFVIDKFPISRPNLTFSTLTVSNMSPEDSSIYLCSVDQGRTEAFFGQGTRLTVV.

The chain has TRBV15 and TRBJ2-3, with unresolved D. The V end lost 5 bases, the J end lost 6 bases, and 12 bases lay between the germline ends. Germline V gene lookup returns CDR1 LNHNV and CDR2 YYDKDF (reference sequence). CDR3 length: 13 residues. The CDR3 spells CATSGPLPDTQYF. In nucleotides, the CDR3 is TGTGCCACCAGCGGACCCCTCCCGGATACGCAGTATTTT.

This clonotype showed up just a few times. This sequence joins TRBV7-3 and TRBJ2-3; D possibly uses TRBD1 or TRBD2 (5 bases each). V shed 0 bases and J shed 2 bases, with 15 bases lying between them. Germline CDR1 and CDR2: SGHTA and FQGTGA. The CDR3 has 17 amino acids. Here the CDR3 reads CASSLTTGADNTDTQYF. CDR3 coding DNA: TGTGCCAGCAGCTTAACGACCGGGGCCGACAACACAGATACGCAGTATTTT.

Notes on this clonotype: A much larger clone differs by one base, so this may be a read error. This rearrangement joins TRBV20-1 to TRBJ2-1; D may be TRBD1 (5 bases). The CDR3 has 14 residues. Trimming took 3 bases from V and 13 from J, leaving 22 bases between them. The germline CDR1 and CDR2 sequences are DFQATT and SNEGSKA (reference sequence). In DNA form, the CDR3 reads TGCAGTGCTAGGGGATACAGGAGCCGAGAGACCCAGTTCTTC. This codes for CSARGYRSRETQFF.

The J gene is TRBJ1-6, the V gene TRBV4-3; TRBD1 matches at 10 bases. Trimming cost V 8 bases and J 8 bases; bases outside gene matches: 6. This CDR3 has 14 amino acids. Germline values: CDR1 LGHNA, CDR2 YSLEER. The CDR3 sequence: CASARGTGDSPLHF. CDR3 nucleotide sequence: TGCGCCAGCGCCCGGGGGACAGGGGATTCACCCCTCCACTTT.

This clonotype was found a few times. V usage is TRBV28 and J usage is TRBJ2-2; D perhaps matches TRBD2 (5 bases). The germline gives CDR1 MDHEN, CDR2 SYDVKM. Trimming took off 6 bases at V and 8 bases at J, with 13 bases between the two ends. The CDR3 is 13 residues long. The CDR3 nucleotides read TGTGCCAGCAGCCAAACGGGGTCGGGGGAGCTGTTTTTT. Its protein is CASSQTGSGELFF.

The rearrangement joins TRBV5-1 to TRBJ2-3, with D possibly matching TRBD1 (6 bases). The V gene's germline CDR1 is SGHRS and CDR2 YFSETQ. V was shortened by 3 bases and J by 6 bases, with 23 bases between the two germline ends. CDR3 length: 17 amino acids. DNA of the CDR3: TGCGCCAGCAGCTGGGCCTCGCTCGCGGATCAGGGGGATACGCAGTATTTT. Its protein product is CASSWASLADQGDTQYF.

V is TRBV11-2 and J is TRBJ1-2; D gene unclear. Germline V gene sequence: CDR1 SGHAT, CDR2 FQNNGV. Trimming removed 1 base from V and 7 bases from J, with 10 bases in between. This CDR3 region has 13 residues. Here the CDR3 reads CASSLAGERGYTF. CDR3 bases: TGTGCCAGCAGCTTAGCTGGGGAGCGTGGCTACACCTTC.

The chain combines TRBV28 with TRBJ1-2; perhaps TRBD1 as D (5 bases). Germline V gives CDR1 MDHEN, CDR2 SYDVKM. The CDR3 totals 15 residues. V was cut by 6 bases and J by 2 bases, with 16 bases left in between. Written as DNA, the CDR3 is TGTGCCAGCAGCCTGCCTCCAGGGTGGAACTATGGCTACACCTTC. This encodes CASSLPPGWNYGYTF.

This clonotype was recorded a few times. The chain links TRBV9 to TRBJ1-6; perhaps TRBD1 as D (5 bases). Germline values: CDR1 SGDLS, CDR2 YYNGEE. The CDR3 consists of 15 residues. Trimming took off 3 bases at V and 2 bases at J, with 9 bases between the two ends. The CDR3 region is CASSAQTAYNSPLHF. CDR3 nucleotides: TGTGCCAGCAGCGCACAGACAGCCTATAATTCACCCCTCCACTTT.

Here the CDR3 reads CASRSTGRWTEAFF. CDR3 DNA: TGTGCCAGCAGGTCGACAGGGCGGTGGACTGAAGCTTTCTTT. The J gene is TRBJ1-1, the V gene TRBV12-3 or TRBV12-4; TRBD1 agrees at 7 bases. Trimming at V came to 6 bases and at J to 5 bases, leaving 9 bases not matched to a gene. This CDR3 has 14 residues.

The chain links TRBV5-4 to TRBJ2-7, with 8 bases aligning to TRBD1. This CDR3 contains 14 residues. V shed 1 base and J 5 bases; nucleotides not matched to a gene: 5. Looked up from germline, CDR1 is SGHNT and CDR2 is YYREEE (reference sequence). The CDR3 DNA reads TGTGCCAGCAGCTTGACAGGGGGTGAGGACGAGCAGTACTTC. Protein sequence: CASSLTGGEDEQYF.

Only a few counts were recorded for this clonotype. The chain is built from TRBV6-5 and TRBJ2-3; perhaps TRBD1 as D (6 bases). The germline CDR1 and CDR2 sequences are MNHEY and SVGAGI. V lost 4 bases and J lost 13, with 15 bases in between. This CDR3 comprises 12 residues. The CDR3 loop reads CASSSLGTKKYF. The CDR3 DNA reads TGTGCCAGCAGTTCCCTGGGGACAAAAAAGTATTTT.

This clonotype has only one observation. Just one base apart from a much larger clone, this may be a read error. In nucleotides, the CDR3 is TGTGCCAGCAGTGAACAGGGAGGCGCCTGCAATGAGCAGTACTTC. Translation gives CASSEQGGACNEQYF. The chain combines TRBV2 with TRBJ2-7, with a tentative D call TRBD2 (6 bases). This CDR3 comprises 15 residues. Germline values: CDR1 SNHLY, CDR2 FYNNEI. The V end was cut by 2 bases, the J end by 7 bases, with 18 bases between.